These 3 T cell receptor beta chains came from one sample sequenced in a study of blood T cell repertoires in COVID-19. Clones were read by immunoSEQ multiplex PCR, and TCRdb kept only the in-frame ones, dropping some. Seen here are 87,000 or so clones, about 82% observed once, and the top ten hold 22%. The sequenced material came from peripheral blood. Source of these receptors: a woman older than 75 in a cohort sampled during active or convalescent COVID-19.

The rearrangement links TRBV10-2 to TRBJ1-2; possible D gene TRBD1, 6 bases. Germline V lookup: CDR1 WSHSY, CDR2 SAAADI. Trimming took 0 bases from V and 1 from J, leaving 18 bases between them. The CDR3 runs 18 residues. The CDR3 DNA reads TGCGCCAGCAGTGAGTCCCGAACGGGACAAAGGGGTAACTATGGCTACACCTTC. It is translated as CASSESRTGQRGNYGYTF.

The genes are TRBV6-5 and TRBJ2-5; 12 nucleotides match TRBD1. With V trimmed by 4 bases and J by 5 bases, 5 bases remained unmatched. This CDR3 region has 15 residues. The germline CDR1 and CDR2 sequences are MNHEY and SVGAGI. DNA of the CDR3: TGTGCCAGCAGTTGGGACAGGGGGCCTGAGGAGACCCAGTACTTC. Its protein product is CASSWDRGPEETQYF.

The chain joins TRBV5-5 to TRBJ1-4; possible D gene TRBD1, 6 bases. The V gene's germline CDR1 is SGHKS and CDR2 YYEKEE (reference sequence). The CDR3 totals 16 residues. V lost 0 bases to trimming and J lost 5 bases, with 14 bases between them. CDR3 in DNA: TGTGCCAGCAGCTTGGTACAGGGCGCGTCCAATGAAAAACTGTTTTTT. The encoded protein is CASSLVQGASNEKLFF.